The 9 T cell receptor beta chains below come from one sample, sequenced in a study of early T cells in non-severe SARS-CoV-2 infection. TCRdb re-derived calls from the 5' RACE reads in MiXCR, one entry per CDR3 protein. The profile shows approximately 70,000 distinct CDR3 sequences, under 15% of them singletons. Sequenced input: whole blood. These TCRs come from an adult who was a healthcare worker with PCR-confirmed SARS-CoV-2 infection or an uninfected control (not recorded which).

In its sample, this clonotype was seen many times. The gene calls are TRBV24-1 and TRBJ2-1; 9 bases agree with TRBD2. Germline V gives CDR1 KGHDR, CDR2 SFDVKD. V trimming: 3 bases; J trimming: 4 bases; junction bases outside the gene matches: 6. CDR3 length equals 16 residues. The CDR3 here is CATSDLGGGAYNEQFF. CDR3 in DNA: TGTGCCACCAGTGATCTAGGCGGGGGGGCTTACAATGAGCAGTTCTTC.

This clonotype has at least ten counts. V and J are TRBV6-2 or TRBV6-3 and TRBJ2-3; D gene unclear. Trimming pared 2 bases from V and 4 bases from J, leaving 13 bases between. Germline CDR1 MNHEY, CDR2 SVGEGT. CDR3 length equals 15 residues. CDR3 nucleotides: TGTGCCAGCAGTTACCGGTCGGTCCCCCCAGATACGCAGTATTTT. It translates to CASSYRSVPPDTQYF.

This clonotype was observed many times. V gene TRBV20-1 combines with J gene TRBJ1-1; D gene ambiguous. The V gene lost 2 bases and the J gene lost 6 bases, with 10 bases spanning the gap. This CDR3 has 12 residues. Germline CDR1 DFQATT, CDR2 SNEGSKA (reference sequence). The CDR3 DNA reads TGCAGTGCTAGATCTTTCGGGGCTGAAGCTTTCTTT. Its protein is CSARSFGAEAFF.

This clonotype was recorded at least ten times. The chain recombines TRBV28 with TRBJ2-2, with D perhaps TRBD2 (6 bases). Trimming left V 6 bases short and J 6 bases short, with 14 bases between. This CDR3 spans 14 amino acids. Per the germline V gene, CDR1 is MDHEN and CDR2 is SYDVKM. CDR3 nucleotides: TGTGCCAGCAGATTACCCGGGGGAGCCGGGGAGCTGTTTTTT. This encodes CASRLPGGAGELFF.

This clonotype was counted at least ten times. CDR3 in amino acids: CATSIEPAYNEQFF. The CDR3 DNA follows: TGTGCCACCAGCATAGAGCCCGCCTACAATGAGCAGTTCTTC. The genes are TRBV15 and TRBJ2-1; D is ambiguous. The V gene's germline CDR1 is LNHNV and CDR2 YYDKDF (reference sequence). With 4 bases removed from V and 2 bases from J, the gap between germline ends came to 9 bases. This CDR3 spans 14 amino acids.

This chain links TRBV6-4 with TRBJ2-3; D possibly uses TRBD1 or TRBD2 (5 bases each). Between the trimmed V and J ends, which lost 0 bases and 2 bases, there was a span of 6 bases. CDR1 and CDR2 (germline): MRHNA, SNTAGT. This CDR3 has 14 residues. DNA of the CDR3: TGTGCCAGCAGTGACTCAGGGACCACAGATACGCAGTATTTT. It translates to CASSDSGTTDTQYF.

The chain combines TRBV20-1 with TRBJ2-3, with D maybe TRBD2 (6 bases). V lost 8 bases and J 0 bases, leaving 12 bases between the germline ends. Looked up from germline, CDR1 is DFQATT and CDR2 is SNEGSKA (reference sequence). The CDR3 sequence is 13 residues long. This chain's CDR3 is CSQRRGSTDTQYF. The CDR3 DNA reads TGCAGTCAGCGCCGGGGGAGCACAGATACGCAGTATTTT.

This clonotype came up many times. This rearrangement joins TRBV12-3 or TRBV12-4 to TRBJ1-2, with unresolved D. Trimming left V 1 base short and J 2 bases short, with 17 bases between. The CDR3 consists of 17 residues. The CDR3 nucleotides read TGTGCCAGCAGTTTAGATGTCCGGGAGCCCGGGAACTATGGCTACACCTTC. Translating it yields CASSLDVREPGNYGYTF.

This clonotype was observed many times. The germline gene is not matched at one end of the junction; a read error may be the cause. The chain recombines TRBV7-2 with TRBJ2-7, with unresolved D. The CDR3 extends over 15 amino acids. Germline V gene sequence: CDR1 SGHTA, CDR2 FQGNSA. The CDR3 sequence: CASSYRVSSSSEQYF. The CDR3 nucleotides read TGTGCCAGCAGCTACCGGGTCTCGTCCTCCTCCGAGCAGTACTTC.